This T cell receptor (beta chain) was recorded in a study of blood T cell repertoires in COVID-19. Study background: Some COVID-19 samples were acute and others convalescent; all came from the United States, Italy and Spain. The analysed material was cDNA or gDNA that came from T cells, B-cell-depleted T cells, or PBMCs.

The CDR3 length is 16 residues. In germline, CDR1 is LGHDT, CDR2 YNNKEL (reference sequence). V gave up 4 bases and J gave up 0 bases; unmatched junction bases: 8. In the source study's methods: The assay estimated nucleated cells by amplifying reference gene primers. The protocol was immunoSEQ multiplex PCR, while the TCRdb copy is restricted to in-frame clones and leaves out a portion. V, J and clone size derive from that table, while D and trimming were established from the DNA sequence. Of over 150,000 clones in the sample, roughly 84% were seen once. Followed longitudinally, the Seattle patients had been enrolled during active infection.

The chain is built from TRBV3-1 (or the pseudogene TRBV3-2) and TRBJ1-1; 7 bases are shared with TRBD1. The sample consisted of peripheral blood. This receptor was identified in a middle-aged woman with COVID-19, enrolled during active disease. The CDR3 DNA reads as TGTGCCAGCAGCCCGTTCGTGACAGGGATGAACACTGAAGCTTTCTTT. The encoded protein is CASSPFVTGMNTEAFF.